This record looks at one TCR beta chain sequence and its context. This record comes from a study of CD8+ T cells in alopecia areata. cDNA reverse transcribed from extracted RNA served as the sequencing template. Sequencing used immunoSEQ multiplex PCR; TCRdb keeps in-frame clones, though not all of them. The table lists about 190,000 clones, roughly 60% of them singletons. The treatment was: oral pan-JAK inhibitor, 5-10 mg twice daily. The CDR3 consists of 13 residues. Germline CDR1 and CDR2: WSHSY and SAAADI. The V end lost 3 bases, the J end lost 5 bases, and 7 bases lay between the germline ends. The sample in question was CD4+ T cells sorted from blood, obtained at week 24, from a patient treated with tofacitinib. This chain uses TRBV10-2 with TRBJ1-4; D possibly corresponds to TRBD1 (5 bases). The source of this sequence is a human donor with alopecia areata. CDR3: CASSDRANEKLFF. CDR3 DNA sequence: TGCGCCAGCAGTGACAGGGCCAATGAAAAACTGTTTTTT.